This TCR beta chain was obtained from a study of T cell responses to AZD1222 COVID-19 vaccine. Overall study findings and caveats: Regions 160-218 and 743-854 held dominance among vaccine-associated CD4 TCRs, which spanned spike. Samples come after the peak T cell response, not at day 14. Clonal diversity may have been underestimated in mostly white British donors.

The CDR3 loop spans 13 amino acids. In germline, CDR1 is MNHNS, CDR2 SASEGT. V was pared by 0 bases and J by 7 bases, with 9 bases between. About this clone: The target antigen is unknown.

Assay: immunoSEQ multiplex PCR; the TCRdb copy retains only in-frame clones and omits some. The table has over 60,000 clones, roughly 91% seen once. This receptor was identified in an adult in good health. V usage is TRBV6-1 and J usage is TRBJ1-1; D unresolved. The sample here was peripheral blood, taken on day 0 of AZD1222 vaccination. CDR3 DNA: TGTGCCAGCAGTGAAGCCCGGGTTGGTGAAGCTTTCTTT. Its protein product is CASSEARVGEAFF.